The present T cell receptor beta chain was sequenced within a study of metastatic and nonmetastatic thyroid tumors. Overall study: From malignant and benign thyroid patients, repertoires in blood and in tumor or nodule tissue were compared. Study observations and caveats: It was reported that TCR beta diversity was significantly higher in malignant thyroid tumors than benign nodules, in blood and tumor.

Every patient underwent thyroid surgery untreated. In the authors' methods: It was from CDR3 differences across clinicopathological groups that a distant-metastasis classifier for papillary thyroid cancer was built. TCRdb re-called the PCR reads with MiXCR. TCRdb, rather than the study authors, made the V and J calls. The data hold 30,000 to 40,000 clones, with roughly 35% observed a single time. This clone was observed a few times. Its antigen is as yet unknown. The receptor was isolated from a female donor with papillary thyroid cancer or a benign thyroid nodule (not recorded which). Some clones in this sample may be carry-over from other donors' samples. The sequencing input was tumor tissue.

CDR3 sequence reads: CASTPYSRVDEQFF. DNA of the CDR3: TGTGCCAGCACCCCCTACTCGCGAGTCGATGAGCAGTTCTTC. V is TRBV11-2 and J is TRBJ2-1; no clear D gene. Deletions cut 7 bases from V and 8 bases from J, with 18 bases between. The CDR3 has 14 amino acids. Germline V gives CDR1 SGHAT, CDR2 FQNNGV.